The 4 T cell receptor beta chains in this list originate from one sample, sequenced in a study of T cell repertoires in cytomegalovirus infection. For these TCRs, the target antigens are not known. Using its own MiXCR run on the reads, TCRdb lists one record per CDR3 protein. The sample shows 650,000 to 850,000 distinct CDR3 sequences, under 35% of them seen only once. The input for sequencing was cultured CD8+ T cells from PBMCs, taken from culture after CMV antigen stimulation. The receptors derive from a human donor in good health (CMV status not recorded). Some clones in this sample may be carry-over from other donors' samples.

In its sample, this clonotype was seen a few times. The chain links TRBV4-3 to TRBJ1-2, with D uncertain. V lost 4 bases and J 8 bases, leaving 17 bases between the germline ends. Germline V lookup: CDR1 LGHNA, CDR2 YSLEER. The CDR3 loop spans 14 amino acids. CDR3 bases: TGCGCCAGCAGCCCCCCCTATGGTGAGGGAGGCTACACCTTC. It yields the protein CASSPPYGEGGYTF.

Ten or more counts support this clonotype. CDR3 sequence reads: CASSLRDRVGETQYF. The CDR3 DNA reads as TGTGCCAGCAGCCTCCGGGACAGGGTAGGAGAGACCCAGTACTTC. The genes are TRBV7-9 and TRBJ2-5, with 9 bases that match TRBD1. The CDR3 runs to 15 residues. CDR1 is SEHNR, CDR2 FQNEAQ, per germline (reference sequence). Unmatched junction bases numbered 8, after V lost 5 bases and J lost 4 bases.

V gene TRBV7-9 combines with J gene TRBJ2-7; the match to TRBD1 covers 10 bases. Germline trimming cut 1 base from V and 4 bases from J; bases unmatched to any gene: 4. The germline CDR1 and CDR2 sequences are SEHNR and FQNEAQ (reference sequence). The CDR3 length is 15 residues. CDR3 sequence: CASSLGQGAKYEQYV. The CDR3 DNA sequence: TGTGCCAGCAGCTTAGGACAGGGGGCCAAATACGAGCAGTACGTC.

This clonotype occurred a few times. This chain joins TRBV5-5 and TRBJ1-1; possibly TRBD1 for D (6 bases). Germline CDR1 is SGHKS and CDR2 is YYEKEE (reference sequence). Trimming removed 0 bases from V and 4 bases from J, with 13 bases in between. The CDR3 is 15 residues long. CDR3 loop: CASSLGDRKFTEAFF. CDR3 bases: TGTGCCAGCAGCTTGGGAGACAGGAAATTCACTGAAGCTTTCTTT.